Below are 16 T cell receptor beta chains sequenced from a single sample in a study of blood T cell repertoires in COVID-19 (TCRdb year 2020). To prepare the library, the immunoSEQ multiplex PCR assay was applied. TCRdb mirrors the immuneACCESS table, restricted to in-frame sequences. Some clones are absent from its copies; in checked studies, under half trace to an unresolved V gene, and the reason for the others is unknown. The sample profile shows some 45,000 clones; approximately 86% of them were found once. The top ten clones comprise around 31% of the sample. The sequencing sample was made of peripheral blood. The receptors originated from an elderly woman with acute or convalescent COVID-19.

This clone turned up a few times. DNA of the CDR3: TGTGCCAGCAGCACAGGGTTGGAGTATGGCTACACCTTC. Protein sequence: CASSTGLEYGYTF. This sequence joins TRBV7-9 and TRBJ1-2, with D possibly matching TRBD1 (6 bases). The CDR3 totals 13 residues. The V end was cut by 5 bases, the J end by 5 bases, with 12 bases between. Germline loops: CDR1 SEHNR, CDR2 FQNEAQ (reference sequence).

This clone was observed a handful of times. This sequence joins TRBV3-1 (or the pseudogene TRBV3-2) and TRBJ1-3; possibly TRBD1 for D (5 bases). The germline gives CDR1 LGHDT, CDR2 YNNKEL (reference sequence). The V gene lost 3 bases and the J gene lost 0 bases, with 9 bases spanning the gap. The CDR3 consists of 15 residues. The DNA of the CDR3 is TGTGCCAGCAGCCAGGCGGGGCACTCTGGAAACACCATATATTTT. It codes for CASSQAGHSGNTIYF.

The table lists this clone with a few counts. CDR3 nucleotide sequence: TGTGCCAGCAGTAATTTCAGGAACACTGAAGCTTTCTTT. As protein: CASSNFRNTEAFF. V and J are TRBV12-3 or TRBV12-4 and TRBJ1-1; D not certain. The CDR3 contains 13 residues. V was trimmed by 5 bases and J by 1 base, leaving 8 bases between them.

V usage is TRBV10-2 and J usage is TRBJ2-7; D possibly corresponds to TRBD2 (5 bases). V was cut by 7 bases and J by 6 bases, with 16 bases left in between. CDR3 length: 13 residues. CDR1 is WSHSY, CDR2 SAAADI, per germline. The CDR3 DNA reads as TGCGCCAGCATGGCCGCAGGACTCCGCGAGCAGTACTTC. Protein sequence: CASMAAGLREQYF.

This clone appeared once. This chain links TRBV29-1 with TRBJ1-1, with unresolved D. The CDR3 has 11 amino acids. Germline CDR1 is SQVTM and CDR2 is ANQGSEA. Trimming left V 6 bases short and J 1 base short, with 6 bases between. CDR3 residues: CSVAENTEAFF. The CDR3 nucleotides read TGCAGCGTGGCAGAGAACACTGAAGCTTTCTTT.

The genes are TRBV7-9 and TRBJ2-7, with D perhaps TRBD1 (5 bases). Trimming cost V 3 bases and J 2 bases, with 11 bases left between them. The CDR3 is made up of 14 amino acids. The germline CDR1 and CDR2 sequences are SEHNR and FQNEAQ (reference sequence). The CDR3 region is CASSFVRDAYEQYF. For the CDR3, the DNA is TGTGCCAGCAGCTTTGTCAGGGATGCCTACGAGCAGTACTTC.

The chain is built from TRBV18 and TRBJ1-1; tentative D call: TRBD1 (5 bases). V lost 2 bases to trimming and J lost 6 bases, with 10 bases between them. Germline V gives CDR1 KGHSH, CDR2 LQKENI. The CDR3 extends over 13 amino acids. For the CDR3, the DNA is TGTGCCAGCTCACCAGGCGGGACGGCTGAAGCTTTCTTT. Translation gives CASSPGGTAEAFF.

CDR3 sequence: CSVSPGVYTGELFF. CDR3 bases: TGCAGCGTAAGCCCAGGGGTTTACACCGGGGAGCTGTTTTTT. The V gene is TRBV29-1, the J gene TRBJ2-2, with TRBD1 as a possible D gene (6 bases). Per germline, CDR1 SQVTM and CDR2 ANQGSEA. Trimming cost V 6 bases and J 3 bases, with 14 bases left between them. The CDR3 length is 14 residues.

The J gene is TRBJ2-7, the V gene TRBV10-1; 8 bases fit TRBD2. Germline trimming cut 2 bases from V and 6 bases from J; bases unmatched to any gene: 9. The CDR3 spans 15 residues. The germline CDR1 and CDR2 sequences are WNHNN and SYGVQD (reference sequence). Here the CDR3 reads CASSEPGLGRREQYF. The CDR3 DNA follows: TGCGCCAGCAGTGAGCCGGGACTAGGGCGTCGCGAGCAGTACTTC.

This clone was seen a single time. The chain combines TRBV3-1 (or the pseudogene TRBV3-2) with TRBJ2-1, with TRBD2 identical over 11 bases. The CDR3 is 13 amino acids. Germline-derived CDR1 and CDR2 are LGHDT and YNNKEL (reference sequence). V trimming: 3 bases; J trimming: 9 bases; junction bases outside the gene matches: 1. In DNA form, the CDR3 reads TGTGCCAGCAGCCACCTAGCGGGAGGTGAGCAGTTCTTC. Protein product: CASSHLAGGEQFF.

This chain connects TRBV2 to TRBJ1-2; D call uncertain. CDR3 length: 14 amino acids. V lost 3 bases to trimming and J lost 8 bases, with 16 bases between them. CDR1 and CDR2 (germline): SNHLY, FYNNEI. CDR3 region: CASSDSPAIGGYTF. CDR3 sequence (DNA): TGTGCCAGCAGTGATTCGCCAGCGATTGGGGGCTACACCTTC.

The J gene is TRBJ1-2, the V gene TRBV2, with D tentatively TRBD1 (6 bases). V gave up 9 bases and J gave up 4 bases, with 15 bases separating them. This CDR3 region has 13 residues. From germline, CDR1 is SNHLY and CDR2 FYNNEI. CDR3 sequence (DNA): TGTGCCAGTAGCACCGGGACATTCTATGGCTACACCTTC. It is translated as CASSTGTFYGYTF.

J is TRBJ2-7 and V is TRBV5-1; 10 positions agree with TRBD1. CDR1 and CDR2 from the germline V gene are SGHRS and YFSETQ. V was pared by 4 bases and J by 5 bases, with 12 bases of the junction left unmatched. This CDR3 is 16 amino acids long. For the CDR3, the DNA is TGCGCCAGCAGCACTCGCCGACAGGGGGCAAGCGACGAGCAGTACTTC. It is translated as CASSTRRQGASDEQYF.

This chain joins TRBV27 and TRBJ2-1, with 11 bases lining up with TRBD2. The CDR3 has 15 residues. Germline values: CDR1 MNHEY, CDR2 SMNVEV (reference sequence). The V segment lost 0 bases and the J segment 7 bases; nucleotides outside the gene matches: 2. The CDR3, as DNA: TGTGCCAGCAGTTTATCCACTAGCGGGAGAAATGAGCAGTTCTTC. Translation gives CASSLSTSGRNEQFF.

The rearrangement uses TRBV11-2 and TRBJ2-2; TRBD2 might be the D (5 bases). This CDR3 spans 15 amino acids. The V gene lost 1 base and the J gene lost 5 bases, with 11 bases spanning the gap. Germline V gives CDR1 SGHAT, CDR2 FQNNGV. CDR3 protein: CASSLGGETTGELFF. In DNA form, the CDR3 reads TGTGCCAGCAGCTTAGGTGGGGAGACGACCGGGGAGCTGTTTTTT.

The rearrangement links TRBV5-5 to TRBJ2-3; D uncertain. The CDR3 extends over 13 amino acids. CDR1 and CDR2 (germline): SGHKS, YYEKEE (reference sequence). With 2 bases removed from V and 4 bases from J, the gap between germline ends came to 8 bases. The CDR3: CASSFSGSDTQYF. In nucleotides, the CDR3 is TGTGCCAGCAGCTTCTCCGGGTCAGATACGCAGTATTTT.